This T cell receptor beta chain was sequenced in a study of blood T cell repertoires in COVID-19. The germline V gene encodes CDR1 SGDLS and CDR2 YYNGEE. The CDR3 is made up of 21 amino acids. V lost 0 bases and J lost 3; bases outside the gene matches: 19. Repertoires were generated with immunoSEQ multiplex PCR, while TCRdb's copy carries only in-frame clones and drops some. The sample gives about 110,000 clones, 88% of which show up once; less than 4% is in the top ten. This sequence joins TRBV9 and TRBJ2-4; 9 bases are a match to TRBD2. Material for sequencing was peripheral blood. The clonotype comes from a woman in her forties or fifties with acute or convalescent COVID-19. CDR3 loop: CASSVEDPTSGIGSYKNIQYF. The CDR3 bases are TGTGCCAGCAGCGTAGAGGACCCGACTAGCGGAATCGGGTCGTACAAAAACATTCAGTACTTC.